The present T cell receptor (beta chain) was sequenced within a study of T cells after yellow fever vaccination. TCRdb passed the 5' RACE reads through MiXCR, listing each CDR3 protein once. Of some 390,000 distinct CDR3 sequences listed, around 20% are singletons. The sequencing here drew on PBMCs, taken before the yellow fever booster vaccination. This clonotype was sampled from a young man who received the YFV17D yellow fever vaccine.

The CDR3 here is CASSQDLPRQGGKNEQYF. Here the CDR3 DNA reads TGCGCCAGCAGCCAAGATCTCCCGCGACAGGGGGGGAAGAACGAGCAGTACTTC. The rearrangement joins TRBV4-3 to TRBJ2-7; 9 bases map to TRBD1. Germline V lookup: CDR1 LGHNA, CDR2 YSLEER. CDR3 length: 18 residues. The V and J ends lost 0 bases and 5 bases, in that order; junction bases with no gene match: 14.